A selection of T cell receptor beta chains follows, all from one sample in a study of cytomegalovirus exposure and HLA in healthy donors. Sequenced by immunoSEQ multiplex PCR; TCRdb stores in-frame clones only, minus some. The data show around 150,000 clones, 82% seen once. The sequenced sample was PBMCs. These TCRs come from a man aged 50 to 59 in good health and CMV-seropositive. Each CDR3 is given with its conserved first and last residue. D genes are given only for firm matches. Not every row has a clone size; where given, it reads once, few, many or a size class.

D	J	size	V	CDR3	DNA
TRBD1	TRBJ1-4	.	TRBV6-1	CASSQGTGGHEKLFF	TGTGCCAGCAGTCAGGGGACAGGAGGACATGAAAAACTGTTTTTT
TRBD1	TRBJ1-2	few	TRBV4-2	CASSQEYRQGAYGYTF	TGTGCCAGCAGCCAAGAATATCGCCAGGGGGCATATGGCTACACCTTC
TRBD1	TRBJ2-6	.	TRBV2	CASSDRTGQGSNVLTF	TGTGCCAGCAGTGACCGGACGGGACAGGGTTCCAACGTCCTGACTTTC
TRBD1	TRBJ1-4	few	TRBV9	CASSRQGTDNEKLFF	TGTGCCAGCAGCAGACAGGGGACAGATAATGAAAAACTGTTTTTT
.	TRBJ1-6	once	TRBV5-6	CASSAGGYNSPLHF	TGTGCCAGCAGCGCGGGGGGCTATAATTCACCCCTCCACTTT
TRBD1	TRBJ1-1	once	TRBV7-9	CASSLGTVSEAFF	TGTGCCAGCAGCTTGGGGACAGTTTCTGAAGCTTTCTTT
.	TRBJ1-1	.	TRBV4-2	CASSQEGANTEAFF	TGTGCCAGCAGCCAAGAGGGAGCGAACACTGAAGCTTTCTTT
.	TRBJ1-5	few	TRBV23-1	CASPSREYNSNQPQHF	TGCGCCAGCCCGTCTAGGGAGTATAATAGCAATCAGCCCCAGCATTTT
TRBD1	TRBJ2-7	.	TRBV19	CASSPRTGTASYEQYF	TGTGCCAGTAGTCCTAGGACAGGGACAGCCTCCTACGAGCAGTACTTC
.	TRBJ2-7	.	TRBV5-5	CASSQVPRDYGEQYF	TGTGCCAGCAGCCAGGTCCCGAGAGATTACGGCGAGCAGTACTTC
TRBD1	TRBJ1-2	.	TRBV7-9	CASSPQGLDYTF	TGTGCCAGCAGCCCACAGGGGCTAGACTACACCTTC
.	TRBJ1-4	once	TRBV19	CASSIATADEKLFF	TGTGCCAGTAGTATAGCCACGGCGGATGAAAAACTGTTTTTT
.	TRBJ1-6	.	TRBV6-1	CASSEDRAYNSPLHF	TGTGCCAGCAGTGAAGACAGGGCTTATAATTCACCCCTCCACTTT
TRBD1	TRBJ1-6	.	TRBV28	CASSATGSSYNSPLHF	TGTGCCAGCAGTGCGACAGGGAGCTCCTATAATTCACCCCTCCACTTT